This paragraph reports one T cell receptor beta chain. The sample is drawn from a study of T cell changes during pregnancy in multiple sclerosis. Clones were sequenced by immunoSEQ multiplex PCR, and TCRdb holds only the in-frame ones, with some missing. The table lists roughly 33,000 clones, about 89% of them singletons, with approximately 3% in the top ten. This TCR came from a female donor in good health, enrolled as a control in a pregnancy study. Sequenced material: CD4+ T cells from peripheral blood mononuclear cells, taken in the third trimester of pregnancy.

The CDR3, as DNA: TGTGCCAGCACCCACGACAGCCATGGGACCCAGTACTTC. This gives the protein CASTHDSHGTQYF. V and J are TRBV28 and TRBJ2-5; TRBD1 is a possible D gene (5 bases). The CDR3 sequence is 13 residues long. CDR1 MDHEN and CDR2 SYDVKM come from the germline V gene. With 7 bases removed from V and 7 bases from J, the gap between germline ends came to 16 bases.